What follows are 15 T cell receptor beta chains derived from one specimen sequenced in a study of T cell changes during pregnancy in multiple sclerosis. Assay used: immunoSEQ multiplex PCR; TCRdb lists only in-frame clones, some missing. The sample carries over 80,000 clones, about nine tenths recorded once. The starting material was peripheral blood, obtained in the second trimester of pregnancy. Receptors were obtained from a female donor in good health, enrolled as a control in a pregnancy study.

This chain joins TRBV27 and TRBJ2-3, with D hard to call. Germline assignment: CDR1 MNHEY and CDR2 SMNVEV (reference sequence). V lost 3 bases and J lost 0, with 10 bases in between. The CDR3 loop spans 15 amino acids. CDR3 nucleotide sequence: TGTGCCAGCAGTTTGAGGCGCGGTAGCACAGATACGCAGTATTTT. Translation: CASSLRRGSTDTQYF.

CDR3 coding DNA: TGTGCCAGCAGCTTAGGCAGGGAGGTCGGCTACACCTTC. Translation: CASSLGREVGYTF. V is TRBV7-2 and J is TRBJ1-2; D might be TRBD1 (5 bases). The CDR3 length is 13 residues. Germline V gene lookup returns CDR1 SGHTA and CDR2 FQGNSA. Trimming took off 1 base at V and 8 bases at J, with 11 bases between the two ends.

There are a few counts of this clone. This chain uses TRBV29-1 with TRBJ1-1; TRBD1 aligns across 10 bases. Germline V gene sequence: CDR1 SQVTM, CDR2 ANQGSEA. The J segment lost 1 base and the V segment lost 4 bases, leaving 3 bases of the junction unmatched. This CDR3 region has 14 residues. The CDR3 nucleotides read TGCAGCGTTGGACAGGGGGCTCAGAACACTGAAGCTTTCTTT. Protein: CSVGQGAQNTEAFF.

This clone was counted only a few times. J is TRBJ1-5 and V is TRBV13, with D possibly matching TRBD1 (5 bases). The V end lost 5 bases, the J end lost 5 bases, and 10 bases lay between the germline ends. This CDR3 has 13 amino acids. Germline CDR1 PRHDT, CDR2 FYEKMQ (reference sequence). CDR3 sequence: CASSAGGYQPQHF. The CDR3 DNA reads as TGTGCCAGCAGCGCGGGGGGGTATCAGCCCCAGCATTTT.

The V gene is TRBV28, the J gene TRBJ1-1; the D is unclear. The CDR3 runs to 13 residues. The germline V gene encodes CDR1 MDHEN and CDR2 SYDVKM. V lost 8 bases, J lost 0 bases, and 10 bases lay in between. The CDR3 DNA is TGTGCCAGCTCTGACACTGTGAACACTGAAGCTTTCTTT. Translated: CASSDTVNTEAFF.

The rearrangement uses TRBV2 and TRBJ2-1; TRBD2 matches at 10 bases. The CDR3 runs 15 residues. The V gene end was trimmed by 6 bases and the J gene end by 5 bases; junction bases not matched to a gene: 7. Germline CDR1 SNHLY, CDR2 FYNNEI. The CDR3 here is CASRRGGTSDNEQFF. The CDR3 coding sequence is TGTGCCAGCAGGAGGGGGGGGACTAGCGACAATGAGCAGTTCTTC.

This chain connects TRBV7-9 to TRBJ2-7; 9 positions agree with TRBD1. CDR1 SEHNR and CDR2 FQNEAQ come from the germline V gene (reference sequence). The trim removed 0 bases at V and 2 bases at J, leaving 2 bases unmatched. The CDR3 is 15 residues long. CDR3 sequence reads: CASSLARDRAYEQYF. CDR3 nucleotides: TGTGCCAGCAGCTTAGCGCGGGACAGGGCCTACGAGCAGTACTTC.

This sequence joins TRBV6-4 and TRBJ1-1, with 8 positions matching TRBD1. With 4 bases clipped from V and 8 bases from J, the junction kept 9 bases outside the gene matches. Germline loops: CDR1 MRHNA, CDR2 SNTAGT. This CDR3 region has 14 residues. The CDR3 sequence: CASSAVGQEDEAFF. CDR3 coding DNA: TGTGCCAGCAGTGCGGTGGGACAGGAGGACGAAGCTTTCTTT.

The CDR3 loop reads CASSLDTARDTQYF. DNA of the CDR3: TGCGCCAGCAGCTTGGACACTGCTAGGGATACGCAGTATTTT. V gene TRBV5-1 combines with J gene TRBJ2-3; no clear D. This CDR3 spans 14 amino acids. Germline V gene sequence: CDR1 SGHRS, CDR2 YFSETQ. Trimming left V 0 bases short and J 6 bases short, with 11 bases between.

The rearrangement links TRBV7-2 to TRBJ2-2; tentatively, D is TRBD2 (5 bases). V gave up 5 bases and J gave up 4 bases, with 20 bases separating them. The CDR3 is 17 amino acids. Germline V gene lookup returns CDR1 SGHTA and CDR2 FQGNSA. The DNA for the CDR3 is TGTGCCAGCAGCCCCCCGGGTTGGGAGTTAGGCACCGGGGAGCTGTTTTTT. Translation: CASSPPGWELGTGELFF.

This CDR3 reads CASSEGFRSNQPQHF. Written as DNA, the CDR3 is TGTGCCAGCAGCGAGGGGTTTAGGAGCAATCAGCCCCAGCATTTT. J is TRBJ1-5 and V is TRBV9, with a weak D call TRBD1 (5 bases). The germline V gene has CDR1 SGDLS and CDR2 YYNGEE. The CDR3 length is 15 residues. Trimming took 3 bases from V and 1 from J, leaving 11 bases between them.

The chain carries TRBV7-2 and TRBJ2-5; 7 nucleotides align to TRBD2. J lost 1 base, V lost 0 bases, and 5 bases had no gene match. The CDR3 has 16 residues. The germline gives CDR1 SGHTA, CDR2 FQGNSA. CDR3 in amino acids: CASSLARASGQETQYF. For the CDR3, the DNA is TGTGCCAGCAGCTTAGCAAGGGCTAGCGGCCAAGAGACCCAGTACTTC.

The V call is TRBV6-4, the J call TRBJ2-3; 9 bases match TRBD2. V gave up 2 bases and J gave up 0 bases; unmatched junction bases: 0. The length of the CDR3 is 15 residues. In germline, CDR1 is MRHNA, CDR2 SNTAGT. The CDR3 protein is CASSDGTSSTDTQYF. In nucleotides, the CDR3 is TGTGCCAGCAGTGACGGGACTAGCAGCACAGATACGCAGTATTTT.

The count of this clone is one. The rearrangement uses TRBV7-2 and TRBJ2-2, with 11 bases aligning to TRBD2. Germline V gene data show CDR1 as SGHTA and CDR2 as FQGNSA. This CDR3 comprises 16 residues. Trimming took 5 bases from V and 1 from J; bases not matched to a gene: 3. CDR3 loop: CASSPTSGRNTGELFF. CDR3 DNA: TGTGCCAGCAGCCCAACTAGCGGGAGGAACACCGGGGAGCTGTTTTTT.

The table lists this clone with a count of one. The chain recombines TRBV6-5 with TRBJ1-5; D is uncertain. V lost 6 bases and J lost 0, with 12 bases in between. The CDR3 runs 15 residues. Germline V gives CDR1 MNHEY, CDR2 SVGAGI. The CDR3 here is CASRIQKHSNQPQHF. DNA of the CDR3: TGTGCCAGCAGAATACAGAAACATAGCAATCAGCCCCAGCATTTT.